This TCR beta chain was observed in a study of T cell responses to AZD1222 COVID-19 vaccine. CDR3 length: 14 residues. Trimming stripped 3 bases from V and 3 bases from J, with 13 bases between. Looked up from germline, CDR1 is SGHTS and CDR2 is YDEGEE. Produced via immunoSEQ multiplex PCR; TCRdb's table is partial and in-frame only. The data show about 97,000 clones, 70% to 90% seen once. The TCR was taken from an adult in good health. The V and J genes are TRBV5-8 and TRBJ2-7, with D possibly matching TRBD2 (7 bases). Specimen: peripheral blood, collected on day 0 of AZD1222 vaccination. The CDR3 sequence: CASSWRGRNYEQYF. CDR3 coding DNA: TGTGCCAGCAGCTGGCGGGGGCGAAACTACGAGCAGTACTTC.